This TCR beta chain stems from a study of T cell responses to AZD1222 COVID-19 vaccine. Study-wide results and caveats: Within unmutated variant regions lay the reported targets of nearly half of spike-specific TCRs. White British ancestry dominated among donors, who included more females, and clonal diversity was possibly underestimated. Only 5 or 6 AZD1222 recipients tested seropositive at baseline.

To note about this clone: Its antigen is unidentified.

The method was immunoSEQ multiplex PCR; TCRdb's version includes in-frame clones alone and lacks a portion of them. The sample carries tens of thousands of clones, roughly 91% recorded once. CDR3 length: 15 residues. Trimming at V came to 0 bases and at J to 12 bases, leaving 4 bases not matched to a gene. The germline gives CDR1 LNHNV, CDR2 YYDKDF (reference sequence). V and J are TRBV15 and TRBJ2-1; TRBD2 aligns across 14 bases. The source is an adult who received the AZD1222 COVID-19 vaccine. The source material was peripheral blood, sampled 28 days after the second AZD1222 dose. For the CDR3, the DNA is TGTGCCACCAGCAGAGATCGGACTAGCGGGGGGTGGCAGTTCTTC. Encoded protein: CATSRDRTSGGWQFF. Drawing the rest from reference TRBV15 and TRBJ2-1, the complete variable domain is DAMVIQNPRYQVTQFGKPVTLSCSQTLNHNVMYWYQQKSSQAPKLLFHYYDKDFNNEADTPDNFQSRRPNTSFCFLDIRSPGLGDTAMYLCATSRDRTSGGWQFFGPGTRLTVL.